The 5 T cell receptor beta chains in this list originate from one sample, sequenced in a study of blood T cell repertoires in COVID-19. TCRdb's table, derived via immunoSEQ multiplex PCR, lists solely in-frame clones and lacks some. The sample consists of 150,000 to 200,000 clones, roughly 90% of them appearing once. Sequencing was done on a sample of peripheral blood. These TCRs come from a woman in her 70s with acute or convalescent COVID-19.

This chain connects TRBV12-5 to TRBJ2-1, with 8 bases lining up with TRBD2. Germline V gene lookup returns CDR1 LGHNT and CDR2 FRNRAP. The CDR3 sequence is 14 residues long. The J segment lost 6 bases and the V segment lost 6 bases, leaving 7 bases of the junction unmatched. The CDR3 DNA follows: TGTGCTAGTGGGCCGGGACTAGGGATCAATGAGCAGTTCTTC. It encodes CASGPGLGINEQFF.

This clone has a handful of counts. The gene calls are TRBV28 and TRBJ1-5; 7 bases line up with TRBD1. The V gene end was trimmed by 6 bases and the J gene end by 0 bases; junction bases not matched to a gene: 11. The CDR3 totals 17 residues. Germline V gene sequence: CDR1 MDHEN, CDR2 SYDVKM. The CDR3, as DNA: TGTGCCAGCAGCGCACTACCGACAGGGTATAGCAATCAGCCCCAGCATTTT. This encodes CASSALPTGYSNQPQHF.

This clone was observed a few times. The V call is TRBV7-2, the J call TRBJ1-6; D gene ambiguous. The germline CDR1 and CDR2 sequences are SGHTA and FQGNSA. With 1 base removed from V and 5 bases from J, the gap between germline ends came to 15 bases. The CDR3 is 17 amino acids. In DNA, the CDR3 is TGTGCCAGCAGCTTAGTTTTTTCGGCGCAGGATAATTCACCCCTCCACTTT. Translation: CASSLVFSAQDNSPLHF. The full variable domain, rest sourced from reference TRBV7-2 and TRBJ1-6, is GAGVSQSPSNKVTEKGKDVELRCDPISGHTALYWYRQSLGQGLEFLIYFQGNSAPDKSGLPSDRFSAERTGGSVSTLTIQRTQQEDSAVYLCASSLVFSAQDNSPLHFGNGTRLTVT.

The chain carries TRBV7-7 and TRBJ2-1; D is undetermined. The CDR3 is made up of 15 amino acids. V lost 1 base, J lost 0 bases, and 7 bases lay in between. In germline, CDR1 is SSHAT, CDR2 FNYEAQ (reference sequence). The DNA of the CDR3 is TGTGCCAGCAGCTTAGAAGTGAGCTCCTACAATGAGCAGTTCTTC. Its translation: CASSLEVSSYNEQFF.

The gene calls are TRBV7-9 and TRBJ2-5, with TRBD2 matching over 7 bases. Germline values: CDR1 SEHNR, CDR2 FQNEAQ (reference sequence). J lost 1 base, V lost 1 base, and 3 bases had no gene match. The CDR3 is made up of 15 amino acids. CDR3 amino acids: CASSLVGGIQETQYF. CDR3 in DNA: TGTGCCAGCAGCTTAGTGGGGGGGATCCAAGAGACCCAGTACTTC.